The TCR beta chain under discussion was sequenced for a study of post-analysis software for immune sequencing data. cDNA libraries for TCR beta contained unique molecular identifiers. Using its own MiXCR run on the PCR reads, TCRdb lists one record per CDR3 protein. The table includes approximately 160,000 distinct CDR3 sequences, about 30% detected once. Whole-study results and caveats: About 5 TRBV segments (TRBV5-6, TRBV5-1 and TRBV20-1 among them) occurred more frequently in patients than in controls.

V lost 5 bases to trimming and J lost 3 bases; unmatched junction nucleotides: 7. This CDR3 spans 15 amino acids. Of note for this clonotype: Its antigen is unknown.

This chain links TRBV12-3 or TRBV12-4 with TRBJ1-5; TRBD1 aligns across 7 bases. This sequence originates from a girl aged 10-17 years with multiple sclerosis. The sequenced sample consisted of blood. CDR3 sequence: CASSAMGTVNQPQHF. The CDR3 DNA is TGTGCCAGCAGTGCTATGGGGACAGTCAATCAGCCCCAGCATTTT.